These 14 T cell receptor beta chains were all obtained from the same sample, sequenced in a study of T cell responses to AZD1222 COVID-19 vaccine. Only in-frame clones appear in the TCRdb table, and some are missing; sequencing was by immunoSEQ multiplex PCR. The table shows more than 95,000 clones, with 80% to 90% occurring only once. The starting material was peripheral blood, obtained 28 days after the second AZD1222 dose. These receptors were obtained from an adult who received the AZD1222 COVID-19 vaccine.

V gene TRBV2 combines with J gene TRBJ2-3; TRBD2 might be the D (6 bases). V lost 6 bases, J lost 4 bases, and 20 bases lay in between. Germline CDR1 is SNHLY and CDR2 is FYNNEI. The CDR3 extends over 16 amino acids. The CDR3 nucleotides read TGTGCCAGCAGGACAAGTCTAGGAGGGTTAGCAGATACGCAGTATTTT. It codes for CASRTSLGGLADTQYF.

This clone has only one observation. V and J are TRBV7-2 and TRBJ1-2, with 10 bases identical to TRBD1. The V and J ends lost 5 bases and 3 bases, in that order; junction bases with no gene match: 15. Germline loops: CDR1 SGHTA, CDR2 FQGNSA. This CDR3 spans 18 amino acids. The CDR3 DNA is TGTGCCAGCAGCATAAAACTACTGACAGGGGGCGGTGACTATGGCTACACCTTC. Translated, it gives CASSIKLLTGGGDYGYTF.

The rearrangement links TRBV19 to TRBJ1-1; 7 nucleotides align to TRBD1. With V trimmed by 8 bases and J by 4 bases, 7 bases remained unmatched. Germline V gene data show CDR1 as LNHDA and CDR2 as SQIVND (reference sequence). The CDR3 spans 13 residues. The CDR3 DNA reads TGTGCCAGTTCTCCGACAGGGATCACTGAAGCTTTCTTT. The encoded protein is CASSPTGITEAFF.

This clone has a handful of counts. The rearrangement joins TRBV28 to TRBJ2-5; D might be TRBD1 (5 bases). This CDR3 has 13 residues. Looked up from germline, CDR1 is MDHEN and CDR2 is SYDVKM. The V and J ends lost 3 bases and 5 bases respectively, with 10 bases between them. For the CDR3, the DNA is TGTGCCAGCAGTTTCCCCTACAGGGAGACCCAGTACTTC. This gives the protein CASSFPYRETQYF. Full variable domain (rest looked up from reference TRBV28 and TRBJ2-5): DVKVTQSSRYLVKRTGEKVFLECVQDMDHENMFWYRQDPGLGLRLIYFSYDVKMKEKGDIPEGYSVSREKKERFSLILESASTNQTSMYLCASSFPYRETQYFGPGTRLLVL.

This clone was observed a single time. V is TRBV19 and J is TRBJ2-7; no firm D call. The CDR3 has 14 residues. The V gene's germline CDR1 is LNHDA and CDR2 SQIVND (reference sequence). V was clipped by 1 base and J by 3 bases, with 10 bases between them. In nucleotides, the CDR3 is TGTGCCAGTAGTATAGGACCGAAGGGCTACGAGCAGTACTTC. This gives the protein CASSIGPKGYEQYF.

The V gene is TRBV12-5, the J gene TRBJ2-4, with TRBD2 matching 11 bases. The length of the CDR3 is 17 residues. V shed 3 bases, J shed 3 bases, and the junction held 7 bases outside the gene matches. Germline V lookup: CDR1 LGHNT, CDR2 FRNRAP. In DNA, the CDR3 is TGTGCTAGTGGTTTAGGGCCCGGACTAGCGGGCAAAAACATTCAGTACTTC. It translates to CASGLGPGLAGKNIQYF. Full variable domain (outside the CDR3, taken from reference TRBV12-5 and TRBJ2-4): DARVTQTPRHKVTEMGQEVTMRCQPILGHNTVFWYRQTMMQGLELLAYFRNRAPLDDSGMPKDRFSAEMPDATLATLKIQPSEPRDSAVYFCASGLGPGLAGKNIQYFGAGTRLSVL.

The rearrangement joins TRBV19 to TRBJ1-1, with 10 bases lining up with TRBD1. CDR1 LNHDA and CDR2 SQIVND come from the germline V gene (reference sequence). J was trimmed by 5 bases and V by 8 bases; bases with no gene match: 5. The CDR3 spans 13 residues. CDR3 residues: CASGDRGSTEAFF. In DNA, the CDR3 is TGTGCCAGTGGGGACAGGGGCTCGACTGAAGCTTTCTTT. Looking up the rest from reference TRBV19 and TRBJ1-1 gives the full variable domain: DGGITQSPKYLFRKEGQNVTLSCEQNLNHDAMYWYRQDPGQGLRLIYYSQIVNDFQKGDIAEGYSVSREKKESFPLTVTSAQKNPTAFYLCASGDRGSTEAFFGQGTRLTVV.

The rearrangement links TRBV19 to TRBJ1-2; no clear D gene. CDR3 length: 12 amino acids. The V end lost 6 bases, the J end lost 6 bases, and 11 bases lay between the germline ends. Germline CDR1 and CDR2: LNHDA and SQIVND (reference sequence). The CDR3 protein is CASSQERHGYTF. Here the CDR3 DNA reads TGTGCCAGTAGCCAGGAGCGACATGGCTACACCTTC.

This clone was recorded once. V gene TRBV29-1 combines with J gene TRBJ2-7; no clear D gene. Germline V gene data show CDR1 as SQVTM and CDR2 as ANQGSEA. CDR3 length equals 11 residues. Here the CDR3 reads CSFAFSYEQYF. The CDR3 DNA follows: TGCAGTTTCGCTTTCTCCTACGAGCAGTACTTC.

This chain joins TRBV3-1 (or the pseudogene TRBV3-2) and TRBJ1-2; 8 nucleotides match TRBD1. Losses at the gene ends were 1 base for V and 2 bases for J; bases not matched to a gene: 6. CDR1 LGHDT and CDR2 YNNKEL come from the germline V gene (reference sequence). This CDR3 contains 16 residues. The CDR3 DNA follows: TGTGCCAGCAGCCAAGTGCGGCAGGGGGCGAACTATGGCTACACCTTC. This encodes CASSQVRQGANYGYTF.

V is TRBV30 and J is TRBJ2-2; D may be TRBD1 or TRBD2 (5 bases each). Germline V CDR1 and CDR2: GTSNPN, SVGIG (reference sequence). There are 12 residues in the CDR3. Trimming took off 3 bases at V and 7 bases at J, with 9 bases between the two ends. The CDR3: CAWSPGLGELFF. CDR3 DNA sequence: TGTGCCTGGAGCCCGGGGCTCGGGGAGCTGTTTTTT.

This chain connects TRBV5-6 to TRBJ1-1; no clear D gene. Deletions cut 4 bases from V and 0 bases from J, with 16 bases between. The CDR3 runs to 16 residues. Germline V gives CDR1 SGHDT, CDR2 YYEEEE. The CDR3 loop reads CASSPAGGGMNTEAFF. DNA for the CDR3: TGTGCCAGCAGCCCAGCGGGAGGAGGGATGAACACTGAAGCTTTCTTT.

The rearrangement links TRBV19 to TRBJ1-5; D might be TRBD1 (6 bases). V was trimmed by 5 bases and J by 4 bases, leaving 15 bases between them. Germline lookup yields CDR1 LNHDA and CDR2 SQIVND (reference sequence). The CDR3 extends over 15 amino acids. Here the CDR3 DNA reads TGTGCCAGTAGTTGGGTGGCAGGGGCTAATCAGCCCCAGCATTTT. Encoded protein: CASSWVAGANQPQHF.

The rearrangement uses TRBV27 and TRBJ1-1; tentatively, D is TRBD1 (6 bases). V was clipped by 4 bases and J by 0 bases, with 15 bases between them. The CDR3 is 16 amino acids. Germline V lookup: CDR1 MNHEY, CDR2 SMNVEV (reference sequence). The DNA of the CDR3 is TGTGCCAGCAGTTATGGGGGGCTCCGATTGAACACTGAAGCTTTCTTT. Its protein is CASSYGGLRLNTEAFF.